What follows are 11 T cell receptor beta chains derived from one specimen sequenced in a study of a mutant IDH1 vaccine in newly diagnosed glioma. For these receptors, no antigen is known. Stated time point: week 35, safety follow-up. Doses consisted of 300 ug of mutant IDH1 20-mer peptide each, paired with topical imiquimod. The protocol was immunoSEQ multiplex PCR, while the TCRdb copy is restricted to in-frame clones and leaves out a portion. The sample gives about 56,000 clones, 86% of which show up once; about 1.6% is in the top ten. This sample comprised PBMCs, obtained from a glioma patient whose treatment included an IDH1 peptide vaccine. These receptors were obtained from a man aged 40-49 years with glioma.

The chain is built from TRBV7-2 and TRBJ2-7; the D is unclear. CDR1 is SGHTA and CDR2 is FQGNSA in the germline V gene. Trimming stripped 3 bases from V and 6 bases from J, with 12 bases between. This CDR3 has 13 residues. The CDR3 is CASSLDGPGEQYF. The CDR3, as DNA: TGTGCCAGCAGCTTGGACGGCCCCGGCGAGCAGTACTTC.

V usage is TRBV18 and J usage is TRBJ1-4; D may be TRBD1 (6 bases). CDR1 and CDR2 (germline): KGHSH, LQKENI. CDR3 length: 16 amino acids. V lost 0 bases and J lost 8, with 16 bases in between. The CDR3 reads CASSPPPSRGGEKLFF. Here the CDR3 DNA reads TGTGCCAGCTCACCACCACCTTCAAGAGGGGGAGAAAAACTGTTTTTT.

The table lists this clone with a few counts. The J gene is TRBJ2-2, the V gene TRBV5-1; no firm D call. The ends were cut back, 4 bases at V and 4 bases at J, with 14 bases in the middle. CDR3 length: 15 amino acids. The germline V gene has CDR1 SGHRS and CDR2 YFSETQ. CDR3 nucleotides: TGCGCCAGCAGCGCGAGGAGCGTTAGCACCGGGGAGCTGTTTTTT. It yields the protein CASSARSVSTGELFF. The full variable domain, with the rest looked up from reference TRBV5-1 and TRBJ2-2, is KAGVTQTPRYLIKTRGQQVTLSCSPISGHRSVSWYQQTPGQGLQFLFEYFSETQRNKGNFPGRFSGRQFSNSRSEMNVSTLELGDSALYLCASSARSVSTGELFFGEGSRLTVL.

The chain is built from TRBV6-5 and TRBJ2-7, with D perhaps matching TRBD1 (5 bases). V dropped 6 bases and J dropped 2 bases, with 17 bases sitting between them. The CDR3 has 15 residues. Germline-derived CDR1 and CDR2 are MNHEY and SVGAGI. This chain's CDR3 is CASSPSDRIPYEQYF. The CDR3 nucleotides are TGTGCCAGCAGCCCATCAGACAGAATTCCCTACGAGCAGTACTTC.

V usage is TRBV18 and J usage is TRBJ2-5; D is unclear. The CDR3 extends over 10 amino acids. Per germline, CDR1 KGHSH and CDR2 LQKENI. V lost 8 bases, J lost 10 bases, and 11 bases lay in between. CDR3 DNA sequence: TGTGCCAGCGCCCCAGAGCTCCAGTACTTC. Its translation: CASAPELQYF.

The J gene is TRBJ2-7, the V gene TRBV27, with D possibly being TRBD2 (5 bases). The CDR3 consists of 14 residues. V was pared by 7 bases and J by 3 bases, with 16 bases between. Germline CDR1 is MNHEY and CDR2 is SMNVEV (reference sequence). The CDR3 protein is CASTLGFGSYEQYF. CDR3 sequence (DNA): TGTGCCAGCACCTTAGGGTTTGGGAGCTACGAGCAGTACTTC.

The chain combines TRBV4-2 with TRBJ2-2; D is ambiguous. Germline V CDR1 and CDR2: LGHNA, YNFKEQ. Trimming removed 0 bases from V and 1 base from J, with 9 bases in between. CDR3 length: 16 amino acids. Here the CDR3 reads CASSQERERNTGELFF. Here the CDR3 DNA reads TGTGCCAGCAGCCAAGAACGCGAGCGGAACACCGGGGAGCTGTTTTTT.

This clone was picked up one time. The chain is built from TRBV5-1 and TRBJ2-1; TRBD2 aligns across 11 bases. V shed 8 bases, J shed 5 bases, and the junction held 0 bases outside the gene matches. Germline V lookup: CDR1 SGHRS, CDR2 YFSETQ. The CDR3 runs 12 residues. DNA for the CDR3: TGCGCCAGTAGCGGGGGGGACAATGAGCAGTTCTTC. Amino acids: CASSGGDNEQFF.

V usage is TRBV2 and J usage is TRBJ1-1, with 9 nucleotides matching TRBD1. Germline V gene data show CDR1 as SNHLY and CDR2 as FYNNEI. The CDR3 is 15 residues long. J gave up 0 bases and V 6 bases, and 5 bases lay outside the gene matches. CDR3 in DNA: TGTGCCAGCAGGCACAGGGGGCAAGTGAACACTGAAGCTTTCTTT. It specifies CASRHRGQVNTEAFF.

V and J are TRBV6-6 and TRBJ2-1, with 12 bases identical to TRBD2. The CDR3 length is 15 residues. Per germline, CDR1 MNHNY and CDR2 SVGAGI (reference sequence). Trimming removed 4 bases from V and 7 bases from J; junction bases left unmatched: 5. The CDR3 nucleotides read TGTGCCAGCAGTTCCGGACTAGCGGGAATAAATGAGCAGTTCTTC. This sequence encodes CASSSGLAGINEQFF.

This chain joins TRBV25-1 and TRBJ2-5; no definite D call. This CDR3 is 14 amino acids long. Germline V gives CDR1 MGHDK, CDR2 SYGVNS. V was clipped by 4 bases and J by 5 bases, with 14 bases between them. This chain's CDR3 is CASSGGFAGETQYF. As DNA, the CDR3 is TGTGCCAGCAGTGGGGGATTTGCTGGGGAGACCCAGTACTTC.